The clone carrying this TCR beta chain has more than one count but fewer than ten. What it binds is unknown. Libraries were prepared by immunoSEQ multiplex PCR; TCRdb keeps only in-frame clonotypes and omits some of them. The sample lists 2,500 or so clones; roughly 30% were seen once. This sample was included in a study of STAT3 mutations in large granular lymphocyte leukemia. CDR3 length equals 13 residues. The V end was cut by 4 bases, the J end by 1 base, with 7 bases between. Per germline, CDR1 MNHNS and CDR2 SASEGT. Notes on the study in general: In T-cell large granular lymphocyte leukemia, about half of patients showed multiple immunodominant subclonotypes.

This chain joins TRBV6-1 and TRBJ1-2, with D perhaps TRBD1 (6 bases). The sequence was obtained from a human donor with T large granular lymphocyte leukemia. Some clones in this sample may be carry-over from other donors' samples. Sequencing was carried out using PBMCs. The CDR3 DNA follows: TGTGCCAGCAGTGGGACAGTTAACTATGGCTACACCTTC. Encoded protein: CASSGTVNYGYTF.